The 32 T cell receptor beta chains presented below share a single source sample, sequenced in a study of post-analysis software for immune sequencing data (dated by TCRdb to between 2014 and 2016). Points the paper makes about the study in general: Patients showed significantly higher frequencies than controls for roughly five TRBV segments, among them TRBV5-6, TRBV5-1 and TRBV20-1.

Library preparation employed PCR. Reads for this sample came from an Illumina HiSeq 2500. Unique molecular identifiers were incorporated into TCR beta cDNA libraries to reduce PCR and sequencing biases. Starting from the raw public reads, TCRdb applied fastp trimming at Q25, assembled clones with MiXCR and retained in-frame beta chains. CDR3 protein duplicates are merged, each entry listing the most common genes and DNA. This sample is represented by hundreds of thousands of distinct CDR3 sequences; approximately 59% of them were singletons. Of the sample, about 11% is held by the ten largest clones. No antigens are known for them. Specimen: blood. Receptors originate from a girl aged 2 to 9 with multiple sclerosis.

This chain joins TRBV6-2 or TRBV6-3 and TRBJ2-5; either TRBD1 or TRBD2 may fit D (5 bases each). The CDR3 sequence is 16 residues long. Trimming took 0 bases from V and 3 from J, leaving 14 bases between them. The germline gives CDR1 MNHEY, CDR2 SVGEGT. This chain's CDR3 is CASSYSDRDGEETQYF. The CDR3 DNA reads TGTGCCAGCAGTTACTCAGACCGGGACGGGGAAGAGACCCAGTACTTC.

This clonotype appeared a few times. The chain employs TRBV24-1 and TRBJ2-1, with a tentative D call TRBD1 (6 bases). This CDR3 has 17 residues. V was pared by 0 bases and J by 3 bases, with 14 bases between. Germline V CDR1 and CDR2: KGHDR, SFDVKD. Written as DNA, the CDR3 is TGTGCCACCAGTGATTTGCGTAAAGGGGGATTCTACAATGAGCAGTTCTTC. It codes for CATSDLRKGGFYNEQFF.

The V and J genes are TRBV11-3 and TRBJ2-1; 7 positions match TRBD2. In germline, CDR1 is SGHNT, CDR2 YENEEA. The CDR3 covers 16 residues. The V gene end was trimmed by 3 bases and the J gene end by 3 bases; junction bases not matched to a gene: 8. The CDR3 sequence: CASSFSGNEIYNEQFF. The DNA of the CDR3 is TGTGCCAGCAGCTTCAGCGGGAACGAGATCTACAATGAGCAGTTCTTC.

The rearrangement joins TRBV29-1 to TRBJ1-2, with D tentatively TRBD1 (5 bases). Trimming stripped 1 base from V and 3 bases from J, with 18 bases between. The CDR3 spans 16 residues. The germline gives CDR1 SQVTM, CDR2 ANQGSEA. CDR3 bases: TGCAGCGTTGAAGCGGGGGGAAGGGGCGTCTACTATGGCTACACCTTC. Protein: CSVEAGGRGVYYGYTF.

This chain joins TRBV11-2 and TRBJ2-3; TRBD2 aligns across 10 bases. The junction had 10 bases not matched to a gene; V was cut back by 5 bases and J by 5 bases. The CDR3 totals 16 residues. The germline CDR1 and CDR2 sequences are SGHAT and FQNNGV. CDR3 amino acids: CASSLGSGGAGDTQYF. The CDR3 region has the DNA TGTGCCAGCAGCCTAGGGAGCGGGGGGGCAGGAGATACGCAGTATTTT.

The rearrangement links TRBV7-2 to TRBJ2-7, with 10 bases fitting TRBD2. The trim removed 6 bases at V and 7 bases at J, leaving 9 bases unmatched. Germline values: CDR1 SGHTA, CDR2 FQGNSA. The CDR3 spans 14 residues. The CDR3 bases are TGTGCCAGCAGATCTAGCGGGAGAGCGTGGGAGCAGTACTTC. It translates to CASRSSGRAWEQYF.

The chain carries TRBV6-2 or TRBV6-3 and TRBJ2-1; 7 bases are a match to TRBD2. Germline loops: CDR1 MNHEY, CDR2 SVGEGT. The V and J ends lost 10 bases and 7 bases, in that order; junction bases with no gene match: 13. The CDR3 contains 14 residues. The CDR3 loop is CATSGSGEGNEQFF. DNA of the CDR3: TGTGCCACTTCTGGCTCGGGGGAGGGGAATGAGCAGTTCTTC.

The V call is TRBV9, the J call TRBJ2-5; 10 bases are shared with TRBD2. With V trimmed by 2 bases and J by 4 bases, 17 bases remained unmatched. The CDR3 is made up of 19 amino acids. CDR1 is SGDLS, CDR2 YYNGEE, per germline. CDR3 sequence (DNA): TGTGCCAGCAGCGTCTCGTATGGGACTAGCGCGGGGGGGTTAGAGACCCAGTACTTC. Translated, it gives CASSVSYGTSAGGLETQYF.

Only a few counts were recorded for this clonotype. CDR3 loop: CASSADENTEAFF. Here the CDR3 DNA reads TGTGCCAGCAGCGCCGACGAGAACACTGAAGCTTTCTTT. The J gene is TRBJ1-1, the V gene TRBV9; no clear D gene. Germline CDR1 reads SGDLS; CDR2 reads YYNGEE. The CDR3 has 13 residues. With 3 bases removed from V and 1 base from J, the gap between germline ends came to 7 bases.

CDR3 residues: CSAAGLAGTNEQFF. CDR3 DNA: TGCAGTGCTGCAGGACTAGCGGGCACCAATGAGCAGTTCTTC. V and J are TRBV20-1 and TRBJ2-1, with TRBD2 matching over 11 bases. In germline, CDR1 is DFQATT, CDR2 SNEGSKA (reference sequence). V dropped 5 bases and J dropped 6; count of bases not matched to a gene: 6. This CDR3 has 14 residues.

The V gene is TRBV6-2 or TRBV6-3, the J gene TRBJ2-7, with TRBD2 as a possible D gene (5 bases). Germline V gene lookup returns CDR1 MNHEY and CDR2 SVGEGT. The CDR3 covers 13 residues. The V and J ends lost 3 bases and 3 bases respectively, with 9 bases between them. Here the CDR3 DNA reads TGTGCCAGCAGTTATAAGCGGTACTACGAGCAGTACTTC. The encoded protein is CASSYKRYYEQYF.

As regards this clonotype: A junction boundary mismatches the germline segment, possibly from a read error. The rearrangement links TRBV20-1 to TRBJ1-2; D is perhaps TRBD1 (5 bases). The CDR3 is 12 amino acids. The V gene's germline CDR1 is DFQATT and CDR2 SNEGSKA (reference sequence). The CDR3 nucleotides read TGCAGTGCCCGAAGGGGCGGGAGCGGCTGCACCTTC. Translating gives CSARRGGSGCTF.

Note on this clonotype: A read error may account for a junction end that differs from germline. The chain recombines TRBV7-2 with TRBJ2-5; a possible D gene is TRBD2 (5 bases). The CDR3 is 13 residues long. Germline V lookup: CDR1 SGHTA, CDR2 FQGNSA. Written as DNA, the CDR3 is TGTGCCAACAGCTCACTCCCCCAAGCGGAGCAGTACTTC. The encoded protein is CANSSLPQAEQYF.

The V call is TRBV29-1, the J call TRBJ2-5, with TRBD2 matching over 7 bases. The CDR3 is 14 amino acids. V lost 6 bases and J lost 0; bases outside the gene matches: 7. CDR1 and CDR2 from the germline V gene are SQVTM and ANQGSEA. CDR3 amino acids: CSVERAGYQETQYF. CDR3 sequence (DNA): TGCAGCGTCGAACGAGCGGGGTACCAAGAGACCCAGTACTTC.

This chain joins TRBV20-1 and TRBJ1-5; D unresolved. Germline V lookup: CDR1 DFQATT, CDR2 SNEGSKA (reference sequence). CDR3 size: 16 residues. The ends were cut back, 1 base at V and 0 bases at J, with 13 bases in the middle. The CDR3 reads CSARVGLAYSNQPQHF. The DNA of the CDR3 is TGCAGTGCTAGAGTCGGCCTTGCTTATAGCAATCAGCCCCAGCATTTT.

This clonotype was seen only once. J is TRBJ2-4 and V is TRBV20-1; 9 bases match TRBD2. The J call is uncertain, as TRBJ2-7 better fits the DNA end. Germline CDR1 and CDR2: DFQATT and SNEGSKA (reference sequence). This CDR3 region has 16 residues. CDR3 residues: CSARSSGGLSAYEQYF. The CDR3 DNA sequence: TGCAGTGCCAGGAGTAGCGGGGGCCTATCGGCCTACGAGCAGTACTTC.

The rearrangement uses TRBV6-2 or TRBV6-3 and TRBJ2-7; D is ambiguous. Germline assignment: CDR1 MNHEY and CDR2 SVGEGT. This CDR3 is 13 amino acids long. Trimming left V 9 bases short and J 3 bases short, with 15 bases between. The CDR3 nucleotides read TGTGCCAGGACCTACCGAGTCATCTACGAGCAGTACTTC. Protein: CARTYRVIYEQYF.

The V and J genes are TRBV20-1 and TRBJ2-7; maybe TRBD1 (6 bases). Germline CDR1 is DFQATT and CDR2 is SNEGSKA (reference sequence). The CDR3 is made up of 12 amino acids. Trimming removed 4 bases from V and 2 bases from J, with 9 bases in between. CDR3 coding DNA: TGCAGTGCTAACAGGGAGACCTACGAGCAGTACTTC. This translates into CSANRETYEQYF.

This CDR3 is CASSLQNLNYGYTF. The CDR3 DNA is TGTGCCAGCAGTTTGCAGAATCTTAACTATGGCTACACCTTC. This chain links TRBV12-3 or TRBV12-4 with TRBJ1-2; the D is unclear. The CDR3 is made up of 14 amino acids. V lost 3 bases and J 1 base, leaving 9 bases between the germline ends.

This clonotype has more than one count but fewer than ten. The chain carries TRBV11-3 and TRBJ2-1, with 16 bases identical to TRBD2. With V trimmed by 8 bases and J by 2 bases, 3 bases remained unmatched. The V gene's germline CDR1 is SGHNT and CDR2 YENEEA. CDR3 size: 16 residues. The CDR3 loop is CASQGTSGGAYNEQFF. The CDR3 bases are TGTGCCAGCCAAGGGACTAGCGGGGGGGCCTACAATGAGCAGTTCTTC.

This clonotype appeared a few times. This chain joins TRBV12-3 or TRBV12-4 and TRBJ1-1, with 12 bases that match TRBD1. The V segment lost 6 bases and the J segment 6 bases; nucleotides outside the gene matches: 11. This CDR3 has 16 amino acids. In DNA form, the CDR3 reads TGTGCCAGCAGACTTCTAACCGGGACAGGGGGCGCTGAAGCTTTCTTT. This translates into CASRLLTGTGGAEAFF.

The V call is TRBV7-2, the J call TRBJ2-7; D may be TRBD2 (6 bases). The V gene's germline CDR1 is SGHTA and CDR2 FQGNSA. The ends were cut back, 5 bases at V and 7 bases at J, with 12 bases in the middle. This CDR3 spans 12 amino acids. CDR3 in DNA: TGTGCCAGCAGCCCCTGGGGGAGGGAGCAGTACTTC. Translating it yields CASSPWGREQYF.

CDR3: CASSSHRGLLAGGYEQYF. Here the CDR3 DNA reads TGTGCCAGCAGTTCCCACCGGGGACTTCTAGCGGGCGGCTACGAGCAGTACTTC. V gene TRBV12-3 or TRBV12-4 combines with J gene TRBJ2-7; 8 positions match TRBD2. Trimming cost V 4 bases and J 3 bases; bases outside gene matches: 17. CDR3 length: 18 amino acids.

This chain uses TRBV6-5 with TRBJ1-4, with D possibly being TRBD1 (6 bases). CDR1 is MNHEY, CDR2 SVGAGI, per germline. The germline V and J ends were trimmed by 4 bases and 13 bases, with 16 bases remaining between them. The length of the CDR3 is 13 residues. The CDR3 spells CASSSHYRERLFF. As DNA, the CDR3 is TGTGCCAGCAGTTCACACTACAGGGAGAGACTGTTTTTT.

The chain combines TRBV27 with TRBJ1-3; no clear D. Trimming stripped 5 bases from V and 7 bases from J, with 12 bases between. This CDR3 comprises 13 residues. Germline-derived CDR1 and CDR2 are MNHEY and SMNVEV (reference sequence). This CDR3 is CASSRDPRNTIYF. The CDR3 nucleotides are TGTGCCAGCAGTAGAGACCCGAGGAACACCATATATTTT.

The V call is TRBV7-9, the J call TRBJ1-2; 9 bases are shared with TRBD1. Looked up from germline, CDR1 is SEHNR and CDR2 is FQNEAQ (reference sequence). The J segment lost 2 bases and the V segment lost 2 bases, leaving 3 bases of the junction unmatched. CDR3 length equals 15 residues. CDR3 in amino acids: CASSLPQGANYGYTF. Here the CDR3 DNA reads TGTGCCAGCAGCTTACCACAGGGGGCAAACTATGGCTACACCTTC.

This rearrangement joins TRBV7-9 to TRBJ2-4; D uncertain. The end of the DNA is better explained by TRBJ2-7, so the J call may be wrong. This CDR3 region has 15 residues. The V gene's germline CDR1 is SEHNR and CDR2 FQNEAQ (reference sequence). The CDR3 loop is CASTPNGGVSYEQYF. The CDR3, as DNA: TGTGCCAGCACTCCTAACGGTGGAGTCTCCTACGAGCAGTACTTC.

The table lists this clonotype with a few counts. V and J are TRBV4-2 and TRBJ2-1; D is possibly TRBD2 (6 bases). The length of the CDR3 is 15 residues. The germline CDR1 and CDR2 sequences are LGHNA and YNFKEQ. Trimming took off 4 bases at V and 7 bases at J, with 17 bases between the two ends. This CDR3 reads CASSLSGGPVNEQFF. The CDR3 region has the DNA TGTGCCAGCAGCCTTAGCGGAGGGCCCGTAAATGAGCAGTTCTTC.

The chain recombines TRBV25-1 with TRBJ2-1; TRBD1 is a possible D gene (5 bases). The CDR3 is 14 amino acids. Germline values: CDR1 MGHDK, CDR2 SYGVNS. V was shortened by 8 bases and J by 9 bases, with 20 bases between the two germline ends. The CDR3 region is CASGPIQTQGEQFF. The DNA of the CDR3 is TGTGCCAGCGGCCCCATTCAGACCCAGGGTGAGCAGTTCTTC.

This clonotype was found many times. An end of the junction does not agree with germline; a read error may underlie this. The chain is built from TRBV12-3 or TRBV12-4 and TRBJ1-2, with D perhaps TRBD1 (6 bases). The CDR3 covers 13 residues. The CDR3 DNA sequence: TGCGCCAGCAGCTTGGCAGGGGACTATGGCTACACCTTC. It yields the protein CASSLAGDYGYTF.

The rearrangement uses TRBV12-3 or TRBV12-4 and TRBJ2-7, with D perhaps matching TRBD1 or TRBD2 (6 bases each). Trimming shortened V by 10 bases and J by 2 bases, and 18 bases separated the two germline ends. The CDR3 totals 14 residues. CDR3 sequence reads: CATRGTLKTYEQYF. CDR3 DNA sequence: TGTGCCACGCGCGGGACACTCAAAACCTACGAGCAGTACTTC.

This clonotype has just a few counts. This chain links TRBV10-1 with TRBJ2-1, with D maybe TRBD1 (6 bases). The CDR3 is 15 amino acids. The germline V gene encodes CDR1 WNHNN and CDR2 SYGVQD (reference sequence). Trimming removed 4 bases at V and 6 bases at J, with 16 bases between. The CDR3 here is CASSVEGVGRNEQFF. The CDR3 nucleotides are TGCGCCAGCAGTGTAGAGGGGGTAGGCCGCAATGAGCAGTTCTTC.